The present TCR beta chain was sequenced within a study of T cells in localized non-small cell lung cancer. Notes on this clone: What it binds is not known.

Profiled with immunoSEQ multiplex PCR; TCRdb holds only in-frame clones, not every one. The sample holds roughly 3,000 clones, 34% seen once. Regarding the study as a whole: In adjacent lung appeared a median about 58 of the top 100 tumor clones.

V lost 5 bases and J lost 8, with 14 bases in between. Germline lookup yields CDR1 MGHDK and CDR2 SYGVNS. This CDR3 region has 13 residues. V usage is TRBV25-1 and J usage is TRBJ2-3, with a possible D match to TRBD2 (5 bases). Sequencing used lung tumor tissue, obtained before any cancer treatment. This receptor was identified in a female donor older than 55 with stage I lung adenocarcinoma. CDR3 in DNA: TGTGCCAGCAGTCCCCCGGAGGTGGGTACGCAGTATTTT. Its translation is CASSPPEVGTQYF. The whole variable domain, filled in from reference TRBV25-1 and TRBJ2-3, reads EADIYQTPRYLVIGTGKKITLECSQTMGHDKMYWYQQDPGMELHLIHYSYGVNSTEKGDLSSESTVSRIRTEHFPLTLESARPSHTSQYLCASSPPEVGTQYFGPGTRLTVL.